This T cell receptor beta chain stems from a study of T cell clones after liver transplantation. Study background: Third-party-reactive TCRbeta sequences from pre-transplant mixed lymphocyte reactions served as antigen-independent comparators. Three of the eight recipients were HCV-positive; the rest had non-autoimmune, non-viral transplant indications.

This table comes from immunoSEQ multiplex PCR, and its TCRdb copy is limited to in-frame clones, with some not included. The sample has tens of thousands of clones, over 85% seen once. Sorting of unstimulated PBMCs yielded separate CD3+CD4+ and CD3+CD8+ fractions. CDR1 MDHEN and CDR2 SYDVKM come from the germline V gene. With 10 bases clipped from V and 5 bases from J, the junction kept 15 bases outside the gene matches. There are 15 residues in the CDR3. This TCR came from a human donor who received a liver transplant. The J gene is TRBJ1-2, the V gene TRBV28; 8 bases align to TRBD1. Sample: CD4+ T cells from blood, taken before liver transplant. The CDR3 nucleotides read TGTGCCACCTTGAGCCCAGGGGGCTCTAGGTATGGCTACACCTTC. The encoded protein is CATLSPGGSRYGYTF.